There are a few counts of the clone carrying this T cell receptor beta chain. The sample is drawn from a study of CD8 T cells in ankylosing spondylitis. Scientists made TCR beta libraries using quantitative 5'-RACE with molecular barcodes. TCRdb re-derived calls from the 5' RACE reads in MiXCR, one entry per CDR3 protein. This table holds around 320,000 distinct CDR3 sequences, more than 20% found once. The CDR3 is made up of 12 amino acids. From germline, CDR1 is SGHVS and CDR2 FQNEAQ. V was pared by 3 bases and J by 12 bases, with 12 bases between. Sequences were obtained from blood, either unsorted or a sorted T cell fraction (not recorded which). The TCR comes from a female donor with ankylosing spondylitis or in good health (not recorded which). This chain links TRBV7-8 with TRBJ2-1; D unresolved. Here the CDR3 DNA reads TGTGCCAGCAGCTTTCCTTTTTCTCCGCAGTTCTTC. As protein: CASSFPFSPQFF.